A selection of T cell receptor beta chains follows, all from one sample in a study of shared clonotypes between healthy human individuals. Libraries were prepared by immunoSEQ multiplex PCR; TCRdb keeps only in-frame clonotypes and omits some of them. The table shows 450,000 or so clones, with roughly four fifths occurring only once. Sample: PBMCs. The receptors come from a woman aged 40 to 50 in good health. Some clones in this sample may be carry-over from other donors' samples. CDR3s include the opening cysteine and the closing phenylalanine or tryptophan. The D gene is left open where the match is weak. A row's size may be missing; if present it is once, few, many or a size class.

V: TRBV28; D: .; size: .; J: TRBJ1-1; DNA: TGTGCCAGCAGTGGGGGTCCGTTGAACACTGAAGCTTTCTTT; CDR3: CASSGGPLNTEAFF
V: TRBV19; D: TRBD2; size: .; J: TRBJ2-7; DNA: TGTGCCAGTACAGCGGGAGGCCTCTCCTACGAGCAGTACTTC; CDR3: CASTAGGLSYEQYF
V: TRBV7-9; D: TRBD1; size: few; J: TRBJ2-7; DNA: TGTGCCAGCAGCTTCGGACAGGGCTACGAGCAGTACTTC; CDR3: CASSFGQGYEQYF
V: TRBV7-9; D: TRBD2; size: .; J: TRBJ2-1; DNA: TGTGCCAGCAGCAAACCGGGACTAGCGGGTGCCTACAATGAGCAGTTCTTC; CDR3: CASSKPGLAGAYNEQFF
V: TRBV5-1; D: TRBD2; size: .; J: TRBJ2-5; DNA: TGCGCCAGCAGAGTGACTAGCGGGAGGGTGTGGGAGACCCAGTACTTC; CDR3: CASRVTSGRVWETQYF
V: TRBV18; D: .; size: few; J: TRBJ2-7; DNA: TGTGCCAGCTCCCCCCAAGGGGACTCCTACGAGCAGTACTTC; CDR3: CASSPQGDSYEQYF
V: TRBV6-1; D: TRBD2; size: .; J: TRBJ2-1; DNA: TGTGCCAGCAGTGAAGAAAGGACTAGCGAGTTCTTC; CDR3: CASSEERTSEFF
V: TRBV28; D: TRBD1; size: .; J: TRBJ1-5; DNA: TGTGCCAGCAGTCCAAATGACAGGGGCAATCAGCCCCAGCATTTT; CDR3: CASSPNDRGNQPQHF
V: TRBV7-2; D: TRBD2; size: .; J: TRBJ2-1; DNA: TGTGCCAGCAGCTTATTCTCGGGACTAGCGGACAATGAGCAGTTCTTC; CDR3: CASSLFSGLADNEQFF
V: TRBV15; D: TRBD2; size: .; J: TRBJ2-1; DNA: TGTGCCACCAGCAGAGCAGGGGTGAGGACTAGCGGGAAGGGGAATGAGCAGTTCTTC; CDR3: CATSRAGVRTSGKGNEQFF